This entry lists 28 T cell receptor beta chains sequenced from one sample in a study of shared clonotypes between healthy human individuals. TCRdb's copy holds only in-frame clones and misses some; the assay was immunoSEQ multiplex PCR. The table records about 2,200,000 clones, approximately 94% of them present only once. Naive-designated CD8 cells lacked CD45RO, were positively enriched for CCR7, and omitted terminally differentiated effector memory CD45RA+ cells. The sequencing input was naive CD8+ T cells from PBMCs. The receptor set was obtained from a man aged 18 to 30 in good health. Some clones in this sample may be carry-over from other donors' samples.

V gene TRBV29-1 combines with J gene TRBJ2-7; the match to TRBD2 covers 9 bases. CDR1 is SQVTM, CDR2 ANQGSEA, per germline. The ends lost 5 bases at V and 3 bases at J; junction bases unmatched: 5. The CDR3 spans 13 residues. The chain's CDR3 is CSVSPSGNYEQYF. The CDR3 nucleotides are TGCAGCGTTTCGCCTAGCGGGAACTACGAGCAGTACTTC.

CDR3 sequence (DNA): TGTGCCAGCACCTACGCTGGGTACAATGAGCAGTTCTTC. It codes for CASTYAGYNEQFF. The J gene is TRBJ2-1, the V gene TRBV27; the D is unclear. CDR1 MNHEY and CDR2 SMNVEV come from the germline V gene (reference sequence). The V gene lost 7 bases and the J gene lost 4 bases, with 11 bases spanning the gap. The CDR3 is 13 amino acids.

The rearrangement uses TRBV7-9 and TRBJ2-5; D is possibly TRBD2 (5 bases). Germline CDR1 is SEHNR and CDR2 is FQNEAQ (reference sequence). The CDR3 spans 16 residues. Trimming stripped 8 bases from V and 5 bases from J, with 24 bases between. The CDR3 nucleotides are TGTGCCAGCTCCACCCCAGAGGGTCAGTTTTGGGAGACCCAGTACTTC. Protein sequence: CASSTPEGQFWETQYF.

This clone has just one count. The rearrangement links TRBV28 to TRBJ2-7, with 8 bases fitting TRBD1. The CDR3 loop spans 15 amino acids. Germline-derived CDR1 and CDR2 are MDHEN and SYDVKM. Germline trimming cut 8 bases from V and 2 bases from J; bases unmatched to any gene: 11. The CDR3 bases are TGTGCCAGCTCCTGGGCGGACAGGGCGACCTACGAGCAGTACTTC. It yields the protein CASSWADRATYEQYF.

The chain uses TRBV20-1 and TRBJ1-2; weak D call: TRBD1 (6 bases). V shed 5 bases and J shed 8 bases, with 12 bases lying between them. The germline V gene encodes CDR1 DFQATT and CDR2 SNEGSKA (reference sequence). This CDR3 has 11 amino acids. This CDR3 reads CSAPGEGGYTF. CDR3 coding DNA: TGCAGTGCTCCAGGGGAGGGCGGCTACACCTTC.

The V call is TRBV29-1, the J call TRBJ2-7; D remains unclear. CDR1 is SQVTM, CDR2 ANQGSEA, per germline. V lost 3 bases and J 5 bases, leaving 5 bases between the germline ends. The length of the CDR3 is 10 residues. The DNA for the CDR3 is TGCAGCGTTGATGGGGACGAGCAGTACTTC. It encodes CSVDGDEQYF.

The V call is TRBV4-1, the J call TRBJ2-1, with D hard to call. Trimming took off 3 bases at V and 8 bases at J, with 14 bases between the two ends. CDR1 and CDR2 from the germline V gene are MGHRA and YSYEKL. The CDR3 length is 14 residues. CDR3 sequence reads: CASSQTWGGDEQFF. CDR3 in DNA: TGCGCCAGCAGCCAGACCTGGGGTGGGGATGAGCAGTTCTTC.

This rearrangement joins TRBV9 to TRBJ1-1; D is possibly TRBD1 (6 bases). The CDR3 runs to 13 residues. Germline assignment: CDR1 SGDLS and CDR2 YYNGEE. The V and J ends lost 3 bases and 11 bases respectively, with 17 bases between them. CDR3 region: CASSAKIGGLAFF. Here the CDR3 DNA reads TGTGCCAGCAGCGCAAAGATAGGGGGTCTGGCTTTCTTT.

V usage is TRBV9 and J usage is TRBJ2-7; tentatively, D is TRBD2 (6 bases). This CDR3 is 14 amino acids long. Germline V gene lookup returns CDR1 SGDLS and CDR2 YYNGEE. The V and J ends lost 3 bases and 3 bases respectively, with 13 bases between them. CDR3 DNA sequence: TGTGCCAGCAGCGCGAGGGGAGGAGACTACGAGCAGTACTTC. Translated, it gives CASSARGGDYEQYF.

The CDR3, as DNA: TGCGCCAGCAGCTCGTGGACTAGCAACTACGAGCAGTACTTC. Its translation: CASSSWTSNYEQYF. The gene calls are TRBV5-1 and TRBJ2-7, with 8 bases fitting TRBD2. Germline CDR1 reads SGHRS; CDR2 reads YFSETQ. V gave up 3 bases and J gave up 3 bases; unmatched junction bases: 5. The CDR3 is 14 residues long. Full variable domain (outside the CDR3, taken from reference TRBV5-1 and TRBJ2-7): KAGVTQTPRYLIKTRGQQVTLSCSPISGHRSVSWYQQTPGQGLQFLFEYFSETQRNKGNFPGRFSGRQFSNSRSEMNVSTLELGDSALYLCASSSWTSNYEQYFGPGTRLTVT.

The J gene is TRBJ2-2, the V gene TRBV5-1; D unresolved. Germline V gene lookup returns CDR1 SGHRS and CDR2 YFSETQ. The CDR3 runs to 15 residues. Trimming stripped 1 base from V and 1 base from J, with 8 bases between. The CDR3 region is CASSLMDENTGELFF. The CDR3 nucleotides read TGCGCCAGCAGCTTGATGGACGAGAACACCGGGGAGCTGTTTTTT.

This sequence joins TRBV30 and TRBJ2-7, with 14 nucleotides matching TRBD2. CDR1 is GTSNPN and CDR2 is SVGIG in the germline V gene (reference sequence). The CDR3 covers 15 residues. J lost 7 bases, V lost 0 bases, and 5 bases had no gene match. The CDR3 DNA reads TGTGCCTGGAGTGTACTGGGACTAGCGGGAGAAGAGCAGTACTTC. Translated: CAWSVLGLAGEEQYF. Full variable domain (remainder filled in from reference TRBV30 and TRBJ2-7): SQTIHQWPATLVQPVGSPLSLECTVEGTSNPNLYWYRQAAGRGLQLLFYSVGIGQISSEVPQNLSASRPQDRQFILSSKKLLLSDSGFYLCAWSVLGLAGEEQYFGPGTRLTVT.

V and J are TRBV13 and TRBJ2-2; D gene unclear. V was shortened by 0 bases and J by 5 bases, with 10 bases between the two germline ends. The CDR3 has 15 amino acids. Germline CDR1 PRHDT, CDR2 FYEKMQ (reference sequence). The CDR3 bases are TGTGCCAGCAGCTTAGGCCCACCTTCGACCGGGGAGCTGTTTTTT. Translation gives CASSLGPPSTGELFF.

The chain is built from TRBV29-1 and TRBJ2-3; 10 bases are shared with TRBD1. V lost 4 bases, J lost 1 base, and 2 bases stayed unmatched. Germline-derived CDR1 and CDR2 are SQVTM and ANQGSEA. CDR3 length: 14 amino acids. Here the CDR3 reads CSVGDRGGTDTQYF. CDR3 bases: TGCAGCGTTGGGGACAGGGGCGGCACAGATACGCAGTATTTT.

CDR3 sequence reads: CASSSRGNSNQPQHF. CDR3 coding DNA: TGTGCCAGCAGCTCCCGGGGGAATAGCAATCAGCCCCAGCATTTT. This chain uses TRBV7-8 with TRBJ1-5; D is possibly TRBD1 (5 bases). This CDR3 is built from 15 residues. V was clipped by 4 bases and J by 0 bases, with 10 bases between them. The germline CDR1 and CDR2 sequences are SGHVS and FQNEAQ.

As regards this clone: Other DNA sequences in this sample translate to the same CDR3. The CDR3: CASSLAGGSYEQYF. CDR3 nucleotide sequence: TGTGCCAGCAGCTTGGCCGGGGGCTCCTACGAGCAGTACTTC. The rearrangement uses TRBV11-2 and TRBJ2-7, with D possibly matching TRBD2 (6 bases). The CDR3 covers 14 residues. Trimming cost V 3 bases and J 0 bases, with 9 bases left between them. CDR1 and CDR2 (germline): SGHAT, FQNNGV.

This clone was seen just once. The genes are TRBV27 and TRBJ2-3; D unclear. V was trimmed by 5 bases and J by 0 bases, leaving 6 bases between them. The length of the CDR3 is 13 residues. Germline V CDR1 and CDR2: MNHEY, SMNVEV (reference sequence). CDR3 sequence: CASSIGSTDTQYF. As DNA, the CDR3 is TGTGCCAGCAGTATAGGTAGCACAGATACGCAGTATTTT.

V is TRBV27 and J is TRBJ2-1; D not certain. Trimming took off 0 bases at V and 4 bases at J, with 22 bases between the two ends. The CDR3 is 19 amino acids. Germline CDR1 MNHEY, CDR2 SMNVEV (reference sequence). CDR3 amino acids: CASSLSGRYASSLYNEQFF. In DNA, the CDR3 is TGTGCCAGCAGTTTATCGGGCAGGTACGCATCATCCCTATACAATGAGCAGTTCTTC.

This clone showed up just a few times. This sequence joins TRBV2 and TRBJ1-2, with 7 bases lining up with TRBD1. Germline lookup yields CDR1 SNHLY and CDR2 FYNNEI. CDR3 length equals 13 residues. Germline trimming cut 6 bases from V and 4 bases from J; bases unmatched to any gene: 5. This chain's CDR3 is CASSDGQAYGYTF. The CDR3 coding sequence is TGTGCCAGCAGCGACGGACAGGCCTATGGCTACACCTTC.

V usage is TRBV5-1 and J usage is TRBJ2-1; 12 nucleotides match TRBD2. Germline V gene sequence: CDR1 SGHRS, CDR2 YFSETQ. This CDR3 has 21 amino acids. Unmatched junction bases numbered 16, after V lost 3 bases and J lost 0 bases. DNA of the CDR3: TGCGCCAGCAGCTCCGCTAGACTAGCGGGAGACCCGCCGAGCTCCTACAATGAGCAGTTCTTC. Translation gives CASSSARLAGDPPSSYNEQFF.

This chain joins TRBV7-9 and TRBJ2-3, with D maybe TRBD2 (7 bases). The CDR3 loop spans 15 amino acids. Trimming removed 8 bases at V and 8 bases at J, with 23 bases between. The V gene's germline CDR1 is SEHNR and CDR2 FQNEAQ (reference sequence). CDR3 sequence reads: CASVRGLKLGVTQYF. Here the CDR3 DNA reads TGTGCCAGCGTGCGGGGGCTAAAACTGGGCGTTACGCAGTATTTT. The variable domain in full, completed from reference TRBV7-9 and TRBJ2-3, reads DTGVSQNPRHKITKRGQNVTFRCDPISEHNRLYWYRQTLGQGPEFLTYFQNEAQLEKSRLLSDRFSAERPKGSFSTLEIQRTEQGDSAMYLCASVRGLKLGVTQYFGPGTRLTVL.

This chain connects TRBV6-5 to TRBJ2-7; D is perhaps TRBD1 or TRBD2 (5 bases each). CDR1 is MNHEY, CDR2 SVGAGI, per germline. Trimming took 10 bases from V and 4 from J, leaving 23 bases between them. The CDR3 runs 15 residues. The CDR3 sequence: CATTPRQGRIYEQYF. In DNA form, the CDR3 reads TGTGCCACCACCCCCAGGCAGGGACGAATTTACGAGCAGTACTTC.

The V call is TRBV4-1, the J call TRBJ2-7; weak D call: TRBD2 (6 bases). V was clipped by 0 bases and J by 5 bases, with 14 bases between them. Per germline, CDR1 MGHRA and CDR2 YSYEKL. The CDR3 spans 15 residues. The CDR3 DNA follows: TGCGCCAGCAGCCAAGAGGGGACTCCGGGGGACGAGCAGTACTTC. Translating it yields CASSQEGTPGDEQYF.

The chain joins TRBV28 to TRBJ1-4; D possibly corresponds to TRBD1 (5 bases). Looked up from germline, CDR1 is MDHEN and CDR2 is SYDVKM. This CDR3 contains 13 residues. Trimming shortened V by 7 bases and J by 2 bases, and 8 bases separated the two germline ends. The DNA of the CDR3 is TGTGCCAGCACGGGACCGACTAATGAAAAACTGTTTTTT. Amino acid sequence: CASTGPTNEKLFF.

The chain links TRBV5-6 to TRBJ2-1, with D possibly being TRBD2 (6 bases). This CDR3 region has 14 residues. The germline CDR1 and CDR2 sequences are SGHDT and YYEEEE. V lost 4 bases, J lost 3 bases, and 11 bases lay in between. The CDR3 nucleotides read TGTGCCAGCAGCAGAATGGAGGGCTACAATGAGCAGTTCTTC. This sequence encodes CASSRMEGYNEQFF.

The count of this clone is one. CDR3 sequence reads: CASSYRFRGETEAFF. CDR3 sequence (DNA): TGTGCCAGCAGTTACAGGTTTCGCGGGGAAACTGAAGCTTTCTTT. The chain carries TRBV6-5 and TRBJ1-1; D unresolved. This CDR3 comprises 15 residues. V was clipped by 2 bases and J by 5 bases, with 15 bases between them. Germline V gene data show CDR1 as MNHEY and CDR2 as SVGAGI.

In this sample, this clone turned up once. J is TRBJ2-5 and V is TRBV9, with D possibly being TRBD1 (5 bases). The CDR3 is 17 amino acids. Germline lookup yields CDR1 SGDLS and CDR2 YYNGEE. V was trimmed by 0 bases and J by 1 base, leaving 16 bases between them. CDR3 nucleotide sequence: TGTGCCAGCAGCGTAGGGCAGGGTAAAAGGTTCCAAGAGACCCAGTACTTC. It yields the protein CASSVGQGKRFQETQYF.

This rearrangement joins TRBV19 to TRBJ2-4; D is unclear. This CDR3 comprises 13 residues. Germline lookup yields CDR1 LNHDA and CDR2 SQIVND (reference sequence). Between the trimmed V and J ends, which lost 1 base and 6 bases, there was a span of 7 bases. This chain's CDR3 is CASSIGASNIQYF. Here the CDR3 DNA reads TGTGCCAGTAGTATAGGCGCGTCAAACATTCAGTACTTC.